The TCR beta chain described here comes from a study of lymphopenia after photon versus proton radiotherapy. Data came from immunoSEQ multiplex PCR; TCRdb stores just in-frame clones and leaves some out. The sample carries some 170,000 clones, approximately 90% recorded once. A note on this clone: Its matching antigen is unknown.

CDR1 MDHEN and CDR2 SYDVKM come from the germline V gene. J gave up 3 bases and V 5 bases, and 11 bases lay outside the gene matches. CDR3 length equals 16 residues. Findings and limits, study-wide: Photon-treated patients lost naive T cells and TCR diversity; proton-treated stayed stable. Authors raise, but do not show, better survival with proton therapy. Oligoclonal CD8+ Temra expansion after nadir drove photon patients' diversity drop.

The sequenced sample was peripheral blood, obtained from a patient treated with photon-based radiotherapy. The TCR was taken from a man between 45 and 60 years old with gastric cancer. The V and J genes are TRBV28 and TRBJ1-2, with 8 bases that match TRBD1. In DNA, the CDR3 is TGTGCCAGCAGTCCGCTGGGACAGGAGGACGACTATGGCTACACCTTC. It yields the protein CASSPLGQEDDYGYTF.